A selection of T cell receptor beta chains follows, all from one sample in a study of cytomegalovirus exposure and HLA in healthy donors. Measured with immunoSEQ multiplex PCR; TCRdb has only the in-frame clones, and not every one. The data contain roughly 130,000 clones, about 8.5% of them seen just once; the ten biggest clones take up 5.5%. Sequencing was done on a sample of PBMCs. These receptors came from a middle-aged man in good health and CMV-seronegative. CDR3s include the opening cysteine and the closing phenylalanine or tryptophan. Each record gives: D gene, J gene, V gene, clone size, CDR3 protein, CDR3 DNA. The D gene is left open where the match is weak. Only part of the rows carry a size: once, few, many, or a class if the clone is expanded.

D gene: -; J gene: TRBJ1-5; V gene: TRBV6-6; clone size: -; CDR3 protein: CASSYRQGQLEPQHF; CDR3 DNA: TGTGCCAGCAGTTATCGGCAGGGGCAGCTTGAACCCCAGCATTTT
D gene: TRBD1; J gene: TRBJ1-1; V gene: TRBV7-9; clone size: few; CDR3 protein: CASSPWRDSEAFF; CDR3 DNA: TGTGCCAGCAGCCCCTGGAGGGACAGTGAAGCTTTCTTT
D gene: -; J gene: TRBJ2-3; V gene: TRBV5-1; clone size: -; CDR3 protein: CASSPWGDRTDTQYF; CDR3 DNA: TGCGCCAGCAGCCCCTGGGGGGACCGCACAGATACGCAGTATTTT
D gene: -; J gene: TRBJ2-3; V gene: TRBV4-1; clone size: few; CDR3 protein: CASSNTAAGGPDTQYF; CDR3 DNA: TGCGCCAGCAGCAACACGGCGGCCGGGGGGCCAGATACGCAGTATTTT
D gene: TRBD2; J gene: TRBJ2-7; V gene: TRBV6-6; clone size: -; CDR3 protein: CASRGLAGGYEQYF; CDR3 DNA: TGTGCCAGCAGGGGCTTAGCGGGGGGCTACGAGCAGTACTTC
D gene: -; J gene: TRBJ2-2; V gene: TRBV11-3; clone size: -; CDR3 protein: CASRLSNTGELFF; CDR3 DNA: TGTGCCAGCAGGCTATCGAACACCGGGGAGCTGTTTTTT
D gene: TRBD1; J gene: TRBJ2-1; V gene: TRBV7-8; clone size: few; CDR3 protein: CASSLDRTGSDEQFF; CDR3 DNA: TGTGCCAGCAGCTTAGACAGGACAGGTTCCGATGAGCAGTTCTTC
D gene: -; J gene: TRBJ1-1; V gene: TRBV29-1; clone size: few; CDR3 protein: CSVGGDPTYTEAFF; CDR3 DNA: TGCAGCGTTGGGGGGGACCCTACTTACACTGAAGCTTTCTTT
D gene: -; J gene: TRBJ1-1; V gene: TRBV5-4; clone size: few; CDR3 protein: CASSSGPGNTEAFF; CDR3 DNA: TGTGCCAGCAGCTCCGGCCCGGGGAACACTGAAGCTTTCTTT
D gene: -; J gene: TRBJ2-7; V gene: TRBV5-1; clone size: few; CDR3 protein: CASSLAGGSSYEQYF; CDR3 DNA: TGCGCCAGCAGCTTGGCAGGGGGGAGCTCCTACGAGCAGTACTTC
D gene: TRBD1; J gene: TRBJ2-1; V gene: TRBV30; clone size: -; CDR3 protein: CAWKKTGLEQFF; CDR3 DNA: TGTGCCTGGAAGAAGACAGGGCTTGAGCAGTTCTTC
D gene: -; J gene: TRBJ1-1; V gene: TRBV7-8; clone size: few; CDR3 protein: CASSLRGEAFF; CDR3 DNA: TGTGCCAGCAGCTTACGGGGTGAAGCTTTCTTT
D gene: TRBD1; J gene: TRBJ2-1; V gene: TRBV5-4; clone size: few; CDR3 protein: CASSSPNDRVGNEQFF; CDR3 DNA: TGTGCCAGCAGCTCGCCTAATGACAGGGTGGGCAATGAGCAGTTCTTC
D gene: -; J gene: TRBJ2-5; V gene: TRBV5-8; clone size: -; CDR3 protein: CASSDTRGTETQYF; CDR3 DNA: TGTGCCAGCAGCGACACCAGGGGAACGGAGACCCAGTACTTC
D gene: -; J gene: TRBJ2-7; V gene: TRBV5-1; clone size: -; CDR3 protein: CASSLIGGAYEQYF; CDR3 DNA: TGCGCCAGCAGCTTAATAGGCGGAGCCTACGAGCAGTACTTC
D gene: -; J gene: TRBJ2-7; V gene: TRBV5-1; clone size: -; CDR3 protein: CASSLEAGSGYEQYF; CDR3 DNA: TGCGCCAGCAGCTTGGAAGCGGGTTCAGGCTACGAGCAGTACTTC
D gene: TRBD1; J gene: TRBJ2-5; V gene: TRBV2; clone size: few; CDR3 protein: CASKPGQIQETQYF; CDR3 DNA: TGTGCCAGCAAACCGGGACAGATCCAAGAGACCCAGTACTTC
D gene: TRBD1; J gene: TRBJ2-7; V gene: TRBV4-1; clone size: -; CDR3 protein: CASSQDRWDREYEQYF; CDR3 DNA: TGCGCCAGCAGCCAAGATAGGTGGGACAGGGAATACGAGCAGTACTTC
D gene: TRBD2; J gene: TRBJ2-3; V gene: TRBV11-2; clone size: -; CDR3 protein: CASSFPRGGDTQYF; CDR3 DNA: TGTGCCAGCAGCTTCCCCCGGGGGGGAGATACGCAGTATTTT
D gene: TRBD1; J gene: TRBJ1-5; V gene: TRBV2; clone size: few; CDR3 protein: CASTPGQGGQPQHF; CDR3 DNA: TGTGCCAGCACCCCGGGACAGGGCGGTCAGCCCCAGCATTTT
D gene: TRBD1; J gene: TRBJ1-6; V gene: TRBV28; clone size: -; CDR3 protein: CASSYDDRDYSPLHF; CDR3 DNA: TGTGCCAGCAGTTATGATGACAGGGATTATTCACCCCTCCACTTT
D gene: -; J gene: TRBJ1-1; V gene: TRBV7-8; clone size: -; CDR3 protein: CASSLALSDTEAFF; CDR3 DNA: TGTGCCAGCAGCTTAGCGTTGTCGGACACTGAAGCTTTCTTT
D gene: -; J gene: TRBJ1-1; V gene: TRBV11-2; clone size: -; CDR3 protein: CASSFTGLDTEAFF; CDR3 DNA: TGTGCCAGCAGCTTTACAGGGTTGGACACTGAAGCTTTCTTT
D gene: TRBD1; J gene: TRBJ1-3; V gene: TRBV6-6; clone size: few; CDR3 protein: CASRTDRVWGNTIYF; CDR3 DNA: TGTGCCAGCAGGACGGACAGGGTGTGGGGAAACACCATATATTTT
D gene: -; J gene: TRBJ1-1; V gene: TRBV5-4; clone size: -; CDR3 protein: CASSPGLMQLAFF; CDR3 DNA: TGTGCCAGCAGCCCTGGACTGATGCAGCTGGCTTTCTTT
D gene: TRBD2; J gene: TRBJ2-5; V gene: TRBV9; clone size: -; CDR3 protein: CASSAGLAGGSSQETQYF; CDR3 DNA: TGTGCCAGCAGCGCCGGACTAGCGGGGGGATCTAGCCAAGAGACCCAGTACTTC
D gene: -; J gene: TRBJ1-1; V gene: TRBV19; clone size: -; CDR3 protein: CASSKGQGYSEAFF; CDR3 DNA: TGTGCCAGTAGTAAGGGGCAGGGGTATTCGGAAGCTTTCTTT
D gene: TRBD1; J gene: TRBJ1-1; V gene: TRBV5-4; clone size: -; CDR3 protein: CASSTDRAATEAFF; CDR3 DNA: TGTGCCAGCAGCACGGACAGGGCCGCCACTGAAGCTTTCTTT
D gene: -; J gene: TRBJ1-1; V gene: TRBV27; clone size: few; CDR3 protein: CASSTLGFPEAFF; CDR3 DNA: TGTGCCAGCAGTACCCTCGGGTTCCCTGAAGCTTTCTTT
D gene: TRBD2; J gene: TRBJ2-2; V gene: TRBV9; clone size: few; CDR3 protein: CASSDERGINTGELFF; CDR3 DNA: TGTGCCAGCAGCGATGAGCGGGGGATAAACACCGGGGAGCTGTTTTTT
D gene: TRBD1; J gene: TRBJ1-1; V gene: TRBV5-1; clone size: few; CDR3 protein: CASSSTTGSNTEAFF; CDR3 DNA: TGCGCCAGCAGCTCTACGACAGGGTCGAACACTGAAGCTTTCTTT
D gene: -; J gene: TRBJ2-7; V gene: TRBV7-2; clone size: -; CDR3 protein: CASSLGHVGAYEQYF; CDR3 DNA: TGTGCCAGCAGCTTAGGGCATGTGGGGGCTTACGAGCAGTACTTC
D gene: -; J gene: TRBJ1-3; V gene: TRBV5-4; clone size: -; CDR3 protein: CASSEYLSGNTIYF; CDR3 DNA: TGTGCCAGCAGCGAGTACCTCTCTGGAAACACCATATATTTT
D gene: -; J gene: TRBJ1-1; V gene: TRBV30; clone size: few; CDR3 protein: CAWSPDSTEAFF; CDR3 DNA: TGTGCCTGGAGTCCGGACAGCACTGAAGCTTTCTTT
D gene: TRBD1; J gene: TRBJ1-1; V gene: TRBV9; clone size: -; CDR3 protein: CASSVRGEGGEAFF; CDR3 DNA: TGTGCCAGCAGCGTTAGAGGGGAAGGGGGCGAAGCTTTCTTT
D gene: TRBD1; J gene: TRBJ1-6; V gene: TRBV9; clone size: few; CDR3 protein: CASSEGQGDSPLHF; CDR3 DNA: TGTGCCAGCAGCGAGGGACAGGGGGATTCACCCCTCCACTTT
D gene: -; J gene: TRBJ1-5; V gene: TRBV15; clone size: -; CDR3 protein: CATSSRDNQPQHF; CDR3 DNA: TGTGCCACCAGCAGCCGAGACAATCAGCCCCAGCATTTT
D gene: TRBD1; J gene: TRBJ1-1; V gene: TRBV5-1; clone size: -; CDR3 protein: CASSRDRNTEAFF; CDR3 DNA: TGCGCCAGCAGCCGGGACAGGAACACTGAAGCTTTCTTT
D gene: -; J gene: TRBJ1-5; V gene: TRBV6-1; clone size: few; CDR3 protein: CASSEASAALQPQHF; CDR3 DNA: TGTGCCAGCAGTGAAGCTTCGGCAGCGTTGCAGCCCCAGCATTTT
D gene: TRBD1; J gene: TRBJ2-7; V gene: TRBV4-1; clone size: few; CDR3 protein: CASSHAGGYEQYF; CDR3 DNA: TGCGCCAGCAGCCACGCAGGGGGCTACGAGCAGTACTTC
D gene: -; J gene: TRBJ2-3; V gene: TRBV4-3; clone size: -; CDR3 protein: CASSQAIGGGGTDTQYF; CDR3 DNA: TGCGCCAGCAGCCAAGCAATTGGTGGCGGAGGAACAGATACGCAGTATTTT
D gene: -; J gene: TRBJ2-1; V gene: TRBV4-1; clone size: few; CDR3 protein: CASSQEGNANAGNEQFF; CDR3 DNA: TGCGCCAGCAGCCAAGAAGGGAATGCTAACGCAGGGAATGAGCAGTTCTTC
D gene: -; J gene: TRBJ2-7; V gene: TRBV10-3; clone size: -; CDR3 protein: CAISEVTGDFYEQYF; CDR3 DNA: TGTGCCATCAGTGAGGTGACAGGTGATTTCTACGAGCAGTACTTC
D gene: TRBD2; J gene: TRBJ2-7; V gene: TRBV6-6; clone size: -; CDR3 protein: CASTLGGSYEQYF; CDR3 DNA: TGTGCCAGCACCCTGGGGGGGTCTTACGAGCAGTACTTC
D gene: TRBD2; J gene: TRBJ2-1; V gene: TRBV5-1; clone size: few; CDR3 protein: CASSLGLAGVNEQFF; CDR3 DNA: TGCGCCAGCAGCTTGGGGCTAGCGGGTGTCAATGAGCAGTTCTTC
D gene: -; J gene: TRBJ2-7; V gene: TRBV7-9; clone size: few; CDR3 protein: CASSLGGPSYEQYF; CDR3 DNA: TGTGCCAGCAGCCTAGGAGGGCCTTCCTACGAGCAGTACTTC
D gene: -; J gene: TRBJ2-3; V gene: TRBV28; clone size: -; CDR3 protein: CASSSYRTQYF; CDR3 DNA: TGTGCCAGCAGTTCTTACAGGACGCAGTATTTT
D gene: -; J gene: TRBJ1-1; V gene: TRBV6-1; clone size: -; CDR3 protein: CANGQLPTEAFF; CDR3 DNA: TGTGCCAATGGACAGCTGCCGACTGAAGCTTTCTTT
D gene: TRBD1; J gene: TRBJ2-3; V gene: TRBV2; clone size: -; CDR3 protein: CASSPGQGDRGTQYF; CDR3 DNA: TGTGCCAGCAGTCCCGGACAGGGGGACAGGGGTACGCAGTATTTT
D gene: -; J gene: TRBJ2-1; V gene: TRBV13; clone size: -; CDR3 protein: CASSLAGGRYNEQFF; CDR3 DNA: TGTGCCAGCAGCTTAGCTGGGGGGAGATACAATGAGCAGTTCTTC
D gene: TRBD1; J gene: TRBJ1-5; V gene: TRBV7-2; clone size: -; CDR3 protein: CASSSDRGRQPQHF; CDR3 DNA: TGTGCCAGCAGCTCGGACAGGGGGCGTCAGCCCCAGCATTTT
D gene: TRBD1; J gene: TRBJ1-2; V gene: TRBV4-1; clone size: few; CDR3 protein: CDRKHVQGVGYTF; CDR3 DNA: TGCGACAGAAAGCATGTGCAGGGGGTCGGCTACACCTTC
D gene: TRBD1; J gene: TRBJ1-1; V gene: TRBV7-9; clone size: few; CDR3 protein: CASSRITGGERAFF; CDR3 DNA: TGTGCCAGCAGCCGGATTACAGGGGGCGAACGAGCTTTCTTT
D gene: -; J gene: TRBJ1-2; V gene: TRBV5-4; clone size: few; CDR3 protein: CASSLNSNYGYTF; CDR3 DNA: TGTGCCAGCAGCTTGAACAGCAACTATGGCTACACCTTC
D gene: TRBD1; J gene: TRBJ2-2; V gene: TRBV7-9; clone size: few; CDR3 protein: CASRTGANTGELFF; CDR3 DNA: TGTGCCAGCCGGACAGGAGCCAACACCGGGGAGCTGTTTTTT